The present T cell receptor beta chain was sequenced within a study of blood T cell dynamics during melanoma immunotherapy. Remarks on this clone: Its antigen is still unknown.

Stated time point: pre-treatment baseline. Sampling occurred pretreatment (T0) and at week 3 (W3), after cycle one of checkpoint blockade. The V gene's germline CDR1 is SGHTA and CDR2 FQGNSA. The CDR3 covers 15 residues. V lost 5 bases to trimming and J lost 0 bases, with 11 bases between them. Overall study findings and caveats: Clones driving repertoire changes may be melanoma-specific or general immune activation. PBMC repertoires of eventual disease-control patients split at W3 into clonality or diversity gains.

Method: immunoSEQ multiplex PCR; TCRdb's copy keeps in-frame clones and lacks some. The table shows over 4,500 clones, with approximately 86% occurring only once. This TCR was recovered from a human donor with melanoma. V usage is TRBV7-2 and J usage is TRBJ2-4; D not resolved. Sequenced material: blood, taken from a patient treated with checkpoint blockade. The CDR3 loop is CASSLMELAKNIQYF. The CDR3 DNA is TGTGCCAGCAGCCTTATGGAACTAGCCAAAAACATTCAGTACTTC.